These 26 T cell receptor beta chains share one sample of origin, sequenced in a study of vaccination and CD4 T cells after COVID-19. CD4+ T cells that had been cultured provided DNA sequenced with the Oncomine TCR Beta short-read assay. TCRdb reanalysed the PCR reads using MiXCR and keeps one entry per CDR3 protein. The table shows around 12,000 distinct CDR3 sequences, with about two fifths occurring only once. Treatment indicated: roughly ten-day PBMC culture with coronavirus spike peptide pools or control peptides (ViraFEST assay). These receptors have no known antigen. Material: CD4+ T cells from blood, cultured in vitro, obtained after SARS-CoV-2 vaccination. The receptors were sampled from a human donor who had recovered from COVID-19.

The chain joins TRBV6-2 or TRBV6-3 to TRBJ1-2; tentative D call: TRBD1 (6 bases). Germline CDR1 MNHEY, CDR2 SVGEGT. The CDR3 length is 15 residues. Trimming removed 5 bases from V and 4 bases from J, with 17 bases in between. The CDR3 loop is CASSQTTGWSYGYTF. The CDR3 DNA is TGTGCCAGCAGTCAGACGACAGGATGGTCCTATGGCTACACCTTC.

The rearrangement uses TRBV6-1 and TRBJ2-1, with D unresolved. The germline CDR1 and CDR2 sequences are MNHNS and SASEGT. V dropped 5 bases and J dropped 6 bases, with 8 bases sitting between them. This CDR3 region has 12 residues. This CDR3 is CASSHNTNEQFF. DNA of the CDR3: TGTGCCAGCAGTCACAATACCAATGAGCAGTTCTTC.

There are a few counts of this clonotype. The rearrangement uses TRBV6-5 and TRBJ1-1, with a weak D call TRBD1 (6 bases). Trimming left V 3 bases short and J 1 base short, with 15 bases between. CDR3 length equals 16 residues. Per the germline V gene, CDR1 is MNHEY and CDR2 is SVGAGI. This chain's CDR3 is CASSYLSGGRNTEAFF. The DNA of the CDR3 is TGTGCCAGCAGTTATCTTTCGGGGGGCAGGAACACTGAAGCTTTCTTT.

The J gene is TRBJ1-4, the V gene TRBV7-9; 7 positions agree with TRBD1. The ends lost 3 bases at V and 4 bases at J; junction bases unmatched: 5. CDR1 is SEHNR, CDR2 FQNEAQ, per germline (reference sequence). The CDR3 has 15 amino acids. The CDR3 DNA reads as TGTGCCAGCAGCTTGGCAGGGGGGGGTAATGAAAAACTGTTTTTT. Residues: CASSLAGGGNEKLFF.

By proportion, this clonotype is medium-sized (0.01 to 0.1%). The chain joins TRBV27 to TRBJ1-6; D not certain. The CDR3 extends over 15 amino acids. CDR1 is MNHEY, CDR2 SMNVEV, per germline (reference sequence). V lost 3 bases to trimming and J lost 0 bases, with 6 bases between them. The CDR3 DNA sequence: TGTGCCAGCAGTTTGAGGAGCTCCTATAATTCACCCCTCCACTTT. This gives the protein CASSLRSSYNSPLHF.

This clonotype was seen a handful of times. This sequence joins TRBV20-1 and TRBJ2-7, with 7 nucleotides matching TRBD2. Germline lookup yields CDR1 DFQATT and CDR2 SNEGSKA (reference sequence). The V and J ends lost 3 bases and 3 bases, in that order; junction bases with no gene match: 5. There are 13 residues in the CDR3. The DNA for the CDR3 is TGCAGTGCTAGGGGGGACTACATCTACGAGCAGTACTTC. This codes for CSARGDYIYEQYF.

This clonotype came up a few times. The CDR3 spells CAWRQGSSGDTQYF. DNA for the CDR3: TGTGCCTGGAGGCAGGGATCCTCGGGGGATACGCAGTATTTT. The chain recombines TRBV30 with TRBJ2-3; D might be TRBD1 or TRBD2, each matching 5 bases. Germline CDR1 reads GTSNPN; CDR2 reads SVGIG (reference sequence). V was shortened by 3 bases and J by 6 bases, with 16 bases between the two germline ends. CDR3 length: 14 residues.

Only a few counts were recorded for this clonotype. Germline and junction disagree at one end, which may indicate a read error. The chain carries TRBV7-7 and TRBJ1-1, with TRBD1 as a possible D gene (6 bases). Germline CDR1 SSHAT, CDR2 FNYEAQ (reference sequence). The CDR3 has 15 amino acids. This CDR3 reads CASSPLRGWNTEAFF. In DNA form, the CDR3 reads TGTGCTAGCAGCCCCCTGAGGGGGTGGAACACTGAAGCTTTCTTT. Supplemented by reference TRBV7-7 and TRBJ1-1, the full variable domain reads GAGVSQSPRYKVTKRGQDVTLRCDPISSHATLYWYQQALGQGPEFLTYFNYEAQPDKSGLPSDRFSAERPEGSISTLTIQRTEQRDSAMYRCASSPLRGWNTEAFFGQGTRLTVV.

As DNA, the CDR3 is TGTGCCAGCAGCGGATGGACGGGGGGGCGAGTTCAGCCCCAGCATTTT. This encodes CASSGWTGGRVQPQHF. V is TRBV6-1 and J is TRBJ1-5, with a possible D match to TRBD1 (6 bases). This CDR3 has 16 residues. Trimming shortened V by 6 bases and J by 6 bases, and 21 bases separated the two germline ends. In germline, CDR1 is MNHNS, CDR2 SASEGT.

In its sample, this clonotype was seen a few times. The chain recombines TRBV7-2 with TRBJ2-3; TRBD2 matches 8 bases. Losses at the gene ends were 2 bases for V and 4 bases for J; bases not matched to a gene: 11. From germline, CDR1 is SGHTA and CDR2 FQGNSA. The CDR3 sequence is 17 residues long. CDR3 sequence (DNA): TGTGCCAGCAGCTTAAGCCAGCGGGAGTATGTCGCAGATACGCAGTATTTT. Translating it yields CASSLSQREYVADTQYF.

Note on this clonotype: Germline and junction disagree at one end, which may indicate a read error. The genes are TRBV7-8 and TRBJ2-1; 9 bases fit TRBD2. Germline assignment: CDR1 SGHVS and CDR2 FQNEAQ. The CDR3 runs to 18 residues. The CDR3: CASSIAGAGSSSYNEQFF. The CDR3 DNA reads TGTGCCAGCAGCATAGCGGGGGCGGGGTCAAGCTCCTACAATGAGCAGTTCTTC.

This clonotype has just a few counts. The V gene is TRBV28, the J gene TRBJ2-3, with D possibly being TRBD2 (5 bases). The CDR3 runs 12 residues. Germline CDR1 MDHEN, CDR2 SYDVKM. V lost 1 base and J 8 bases, leaving 7 bases between the germline ends. For the CDR3, the DNA is TGTGCCAGCAGTTTATCCCGGGGTACGCAGTATTTT. This gives the protein CASSLSRGTQYF.

This chain connects TRBV18 to TRBJ2-5; D is uncertain. This CDR3 is built from 17 residues. Trimming removed 4 bases at V and 2 bases at J, with 20 bases between. Germline V lookup: CDR1 KGHSH, CDR2 LQKENI. The CDR3 protein is CASSLQTTASSQETQYF. Here the CDR3 DNA reads TGTGCCAGCTCACTCCAGACCACCGCTAGTAGTCAAGAGACCCAGTACTTC.

By proportion, this clonotype is medium-sized. This chain joins TRBV5-6 and TRBJ1-1; possible D gene TRBD1, 6 bases. The V end was cut by 0 bases, the J end by 7 bases, with 22 bases between. Germline-derived CDR1 and CDR2 are SGHDT and YYEEEE. The CDR3 consists of 17 residues. The CDR3: CASSLDGVINRVGEAFF. CDR3 nucleotides: TGTGCCAGCAGCTTGGACGGTGTTATAAACAGGGTCGGTGAAGCTTTCTTT.

This clonotype was observed a few times. V and J are TRBV19 and TRBJ1-2; tentative D call: TRBD1 (5 bases). CDR1 and CDR2 (germline): LNHDA, SQIVND (reference sequence). V lost 10 bases and J 1 base, leaving 13 bases between the germline ends. This CDR3 is built from 13 residues. CDR3 loop: CATSLGLNYGYTF. The DNA for the CDR3 is TGTGCCACCTCCTTGGGGCTTAACTATGGCTACACCTTC. Full variable domain (remainder filled in from reference TRBV19 and TRBJ1-2): DGGITQSPKYLFRKEGQNVTLSCEQNLNHDAMYWYRQDPGQGLRLIYYSQIVNDFQKGDIAEGYSVSREKKESFPLTVTSAQKNPTAFYLCATSLGLNYGYTFGSGTRLTVV.

This chain uses TRBV20-1 with TRBJ2-7; 8 positions match TRBD2. J gave up 6 bases and V 3 bases, and 4 bases lay outside the gene matches. Looked up from germline, CDR1 is DFQATT and CDR2 is SNEGSKA (reference sequence). The CDR3 has 12 residues. CDR3 DNA: TGCAGTGCTAGGGCGGGAGGTCGCGAGCAGTACTTC. It encodes CSARAGGREQYF.

This clonotype was seen a few times. The rearrangement joins TRBV2 to TRBJ2-4, with TRBD2 identical over 9 bases. Germline V CDR1 and CDR2: SNHLY, FYNNEI. The CDR3 has 15 amino acids. Trimming took 4 bases from V and 0 from J; bases not matched to a gene: 1. The CDR3: CASSATSGAKNIQYF. CDR3 coding DNA: TGTGCCAGCAGTGCGACTAGCGGAGCCAAAAACATTCAGTACTTC.

V and J are TRBV28 and TRBJ2-1; maybe TRBD1 (6 bases). Germline CDR1 reads MDHEN; CDR2 reads SYDVKM. With 6 bases removed from V and 4 bases from J, the gap between germline ends came to 16 bases. This CDR3 has 15 amino acids. The CDR3 coding sequence is TGTGCCAGCAGGCCAGGGGAGAGGAGATACAATGAGCAGTTCTTC. It is translated as CASRPGERRYNEQFF.

V and J are TRBV7-2 and TRBJ2-7; D is undetermined. The CDR3 runs to 12 residues. V was clipped by 5 bases and J by 6 bases, with 11 bases between them. Per the germline V gene, CDR1 is SGHTA and CDR2 is FQGNSA. CDR3 protein: CASSPQQAEQYF. CDR3 bases: TGTGCCAGCAGCCCTCAGCAGGCCGAGCAGTACTTC.

This clonotype was detected only a few times. J is TRBJ2-1 and V is TRBV5-4; the D call may be TRBD1 or TRBD2 (5 bases each). V lost 9 bases to trimming and J lost 0 bases, with 16 bases between them. Germline assignment: CDR1 SGHNT and CDR2 YYREEE (reference sequence). The CDR3 consists of 15 residues. For the CDR3, the DNA is TGTGCCACCAGGGACGAGATAAACTCCTACAATGAGCAGTTCTTC. This encodes CATRDEINSYNEQFF. Full variable domain (remainder filled in from reference TRBV5-4 and TRBJ2-1): ETGVTQSPTHLIKTRGQQVTLRCSSQSGHNTVSWYQQALGQGPQFIFQYYREEENGRGNFPPRFSGLQFPNYSSELNVNALELDDSALYLCATRDEINSYNEQFFGPGTRLTVL.

V usage is TRBV11-2 and J usage is TRBJ1-2; D gene uncertain. The CDR3 is 13 residues long. The germline V and J ends were trimmed by 2 bases and 4 bases, with 8 bases remaining between them. Looked up from germline, CDR1 is SGHAT and CDR2 is FQNNGV. The chain's CDR3 is CASSLIRPYGYTF. The CDR3 DNA reads as TGTGCCAGCAGCTTAATCAGACCCTATGGCTACACCTTC.

This chain links TRBV6-5 with TRBJ1-3; D is unclear. CDR3 size: 14 residues. Trimming took off 2 bases at V and 1 base at J, with 6 bases between the two ends. Germline-derived CDR1 and CDR2 are MNHEY and SVGAGI. The CDR3 sequence is CASSYRQSGNTIYF. The CDR3 nucleotides read TGTGCCAGCAGTTACCGGCAGTCTGGAAACACCATATATTTT.

The chain joins TRBV7-2 to TRBJ2-2; 7 nucleotides agree with TRBD2. The V and J ends lost 5 bases and 4 bases, in that order; junction bases with no gene match: 10. This CDR3 has 16 residues. Germline V gives CDR1 SGHTA, CDR2 FQGNSA. The CDR3 is CASSPTGTNPTGELFF. The CDR3 nucleotides read TGTGCCAGCAGCCCGACGGGGACTAACCCCACCGGGGAGCTGTTTTTT.

V gene TRBV7-2 combines with J gene TRBJ1-6; D remains unclear. Germline CDR1 and CDR2: SGHTA and FQGNSA. This CDR3 has 16 residues. Trimming took off 6 bases at V and 4 bases at J, with 16 bases between the two ends. The CDR3 DNA sequence: TGTGCCAGCAGACCCGCACGAGGGTCTTATAATTCACCCCTCCACTTT. Its protein is CASRPARGSYNSPLHF.

This clonotype is large within its sample. The rearrangement joins TRBV7-2 to TRBJ2-7; weak D call: TRBD1 (7 bases). This CDR3 spans 14 amino acids. Trimming removed 2 bases from V and 5 bases from J, with 13 bases in between. Germline V gene data show CDR1 as SGHTA and CDR2 as FQGNSA. This CDR3 is CASSLIQGGHEQYF. CDR3 in DNA: TGTGCCAGCAGCTTAATTCAGGGGGGCCACGAGCAGTACTTC.

V usage is TRBV6-2 or TRBV6-3 and J usage is TRBJ2-5; D unresolved. The germline V gene has CDR1 MNHEY and CDR2 SVGEGT. This CDR3 comprises 16 residues. V was shortened by 6 bases and J by 3 bases, with 20 bases between the two germline ends. DNA of the CDR3: TGTGCCAGCAGCTCCTGGGCCCAGAAACTAAAAGAGACCCAGTACTTC. Its protein product is CASSSWAQKLKETQYF.